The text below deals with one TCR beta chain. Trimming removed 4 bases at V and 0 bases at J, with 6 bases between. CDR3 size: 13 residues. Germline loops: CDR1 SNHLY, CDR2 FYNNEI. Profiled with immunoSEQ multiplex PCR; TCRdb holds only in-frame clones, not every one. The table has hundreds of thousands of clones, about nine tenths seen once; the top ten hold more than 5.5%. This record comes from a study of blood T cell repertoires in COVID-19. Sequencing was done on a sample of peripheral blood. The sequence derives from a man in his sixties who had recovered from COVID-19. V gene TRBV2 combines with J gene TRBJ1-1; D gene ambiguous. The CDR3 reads CASSVLMNTEAFF. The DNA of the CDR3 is TGTGCCAGCAGTGTACTCATGAACACTGAAGCTTTCTTT.